A selection of T cell receptor beta chains follows, all from one sample in a study of blood T cell repertoires in COVID-19. Sequencing was performed with immunoSEQ multiplex PCR; in TCRdb, only in-frame clones are kept and a portion is missing. The sample carries some 190,000 clones, roughly 90% recorded once. The sample consisted of peripheral blood. These receptors were taken from a woman between 35 and 50 years old who had recovered from COVID-19. The CDR3 runs from the conserved cysteine through the conserved F or W. The D gene is left open where the match is weak. The size entry is marked missing in some rows and otherwise reads once, few, many or a size class.

>TRBJ1-2|-|-|TRBV6-5
TGTGCCAGCAGTTACTCCTCGGTTAATCTGCTTCATGGCTACACCTTC
CASSYSSVNLLHGYTF
>TRBJ1-3|TRBD1|-|TRBV30
TGTGCCTGGGGGACAGGGGGATCTGGAAACACCATATATTTT
CAWGTGGSGNTIYF
>TRBJ2-6|-|-|TRBV5-5
TGTGCCAGCAGCGCCGCCACAGGGCCTGGGGCCAACGTCCTGACTTTC
CASSAATGPGANVLTF
>TRBJ1-1|-|-|TRBV28
TGTGCCAGCAGTTTGCGAGGGGAAGCTTTCTTT
CASSLRGEAFF
>TRBJ2-3|TRBD2|-|TRBV28
TGTGCCAGCAGTCAGCGGGGCTACACAGATACGCAGTATTTT
CASSQRGYTDTQYF
>TRBJ1-5|TRBD1|-|TRBV29-1
TGCAGCGTTGAGTTGACAGGGGGTGCCAATCAGCCCCAGCATTTT
CSVELTGGANQPQHF
>TRBJ2-5|TRBD2|-|TRBV9
TGTGCCAGCAGCGTAGACGGACTAGCGGGAGTGGGGGCTCGTGAGACCCAGTACTTC
CASSVDGLAGVGARETQYF
>TRBJ2-7|TRBD1|-|TRBV6-5
TGTGCCAGCAGTTACGGACAGGGGGCATTTTCGCAGTACTTC
CASSYGQGAFSQYF
>TRBJ2-7|TRBD1|-|TRBV9
TGTGCCAGCAGCCGGGGACAGGGGCACTACGAGCAGTACTTC
CASSRGQGHYEQYF
>TRBJ2-3|TRBD2|-|TRBV27
TGTGCCAGCACCCCGTTAGCGGGAGCTACAGATACGCAGTATTTT
CASTPLAGATDTQYF
>TRBJ2-7|TRBD2|-|TRBV28
TGTGCCAGCAGTACCCGACTAGCGGGAGCCTACGAGCAGTACTTC
CASSTRLAGAYEQYF
>TRBJ2-1|TRBD2|-|TRBV24-1
TGTGCCACCAGCCCCACCAGACGGACTAGCCTAGTATGTGAGCAGTTCTTC
CATSPTRRTSLVCEQFF
>TRBJ1-5|-|-|TRBV4-1
TGCGCCAGCAGCCAAGATCTTCTTACACGCGGGGGCAATCAGCCCCAGCATTTT
CASSQDLLTRGGNQPQHF
>TRBJ2-1|TRBD1|-|TRBV5-6
TGTGCCAGCAGCTTGGTGGACAGGGTTAGCAATGAGCAGTTCTTC
CASSLVDRVSNEQFF
>TRBJ1-1|-|few|TRBV4-3
TGCGCCAGCAGCCAAGATCGGGGGGCGGATACTGAAGCTTTCTTT
CASSQDRGADTEAFF
>TRBJ2-7|TRBD1|-|TRBV30
TGTGCCTGGAGTGGACAGGGCTACGAGCAGTACTTC
CAWSGQGYEQYF
>TRBJ2-3|TRBD1|-|TRBV29-1
TGCAGCGGGACGGGACAGGGGACAGATACGCAGTATTTT
CSGTGQGTDTQYF
>TRBJ2-2|TRBD2|-|TRBV18
TGTGCCAGCTCACCACGAGTTCTAGCGGGACCGAACACCGGGGAGCTGTTTTTT
CASSPRVLAGPNTGELFF
>TRBJ2-5|TRBD1|-|TRBV18
TGTGCCAGCTCACCCGGGACAGGGGCTTCGGGGGAGACCCAGTACTTC
CASSPGTGASGETQYF
>TRBJ1-2|TRBD1|-|TRBV7-2
TGTGCCAGCAGCTTAGAGGACAGGGGCTACACCTTC
CASSLEDRGYTF
>TRBJ1-5|TRBD1|-|TRBV27
TGTGCCAGCAGCTCACAGGGGGCTAGTCAGCCCCAGCATTTT
CASSSQGASQPQHF
>TRBJ2-3|-|-|TRBV3-1/TRBV3-2
TGTGCCAGCAGCTTACGAGGGGGCCGGGGGACAGATACGCAGTATTTT
CASSLRGGRGTDTQYF
>TRBJ1-4|-|once|TRBV9
TGTGCCAGCAGCGTAGGCCAATTGAAACAGGGTGGTTTCGAAAAACTGTTTTTT
CASSVGQLKQGGFEKLFF
>TRBJ1-5|-|-|TRBV4-3
TGCGCCAGCAGCCAAGATCGGGGGGTTTGGAATCAGCCCCAGCATTTT
CASSQDRGVWNQPQHF
>TRBJ2-3|-|-|TRBV2
TGTGCCAGCAGGCGAGTTCGCACAGATACGCAGTATTTT
CASRRVRTDTQYF
>TRBJ1-4|TRBD1|-|TRBV11-1
TGTGCCAGCAGCATACACAGGGGAAAGGATGAAAAACTGTTTTTT
CASSIHRGKDEKLFF
>TRBJ1-2|TRBD1|once|TRBV24-1
TGTGCCACCAGTGATTCCTTAGGGACAGGGGGAGGCTACACCTTC
CATSDSLGTGGGYTF
>TRBJ1-2|TRBD1|few|TRBV29-1
TGCAGCGTGAGTGGGACAGGGGGTTTCGACTATGGCTACACCTTC
CSVSGTGGFDYGYTF
>TRBJ1-2|-|-|TRBV5-4
TGTGCCAGCAGCTTGGTGGACAGCCGGATAAGGGGCTACACCTTC
CASSLVDSRIRGYTF
>TRBJ2-1|TRBD2|-|TRBV9
TGTGCCAGCAGCGTAGAACCCCTCCCTAGCGGGAGGGCCAATGAGCAGTTCTTC
CASSVEPLPSGRANEQFF
>TRBJ1-4|-|-|TRBV5-1
TGCGCCAGCAGGATACGGGTGGCCGGGAATGAAAAACTGTTTTTT
CASRIRVAGNEKLFF
>TRBJ1-1|TRBD1|-|TRBV28
TGTGCCAGCAGTTTGGGACAGGGAAACACTGAAGCTTTCTTT
CASSLGQGNTEAFF
>TRBJ2-2|-|-|TRBV30
TGTGCCTGGACCCCCGCGAACACCGGGGAGCTGTTTTTT
CAWTPANTGELFF
>TRBJ2-7|TRBD2|-|TRBV6-5
TGTGCCAGCTCCTTAGCGGGGAGCTCATCCTACGAGCAGTACTTC
CASSLAGSSSYEQYF
>TRBJ2-4|-|-|TRBV28
TGTGCCAGCAGTTCTATTCTAGATCTTCTAGCCAAAAACATTCAGTACTTC
CASSSILDLLAKNIQYF
>TRBJ2-5|-|-|TRBV7-9
TGTGCCAGCAGCTCACAGGGATACCAAGAGACCCAGTACTTC
CASSSQGYQETQYF
>TRBJ1-2|-|-|TRBV12-5
TGTGCTAGTGGCCAGAACCCGACAGCTAACTATGGCTACACCTTC
CASGQNPTANYGYTF
>TRBJ2-1|TRBD1|-|TRBV6-5
TGTGCCAGCAGTTCGTGGACAGGGAACAATGAGCAGTTCTTC
CASSSWTGNNEQFF
>TRBJ2-1|-|-|TRBV5-1
TGCGCCAGCAGCTTGGGGGGACTCCCCAGCGACAATGAGCAGTTCTTC
CASSLGGLPSDNEQFF
>TRBJ2-7|-|-|TRBV28
TGTGCCAGCCCCCCGACAGGAAGCTCCTACGAGCAGTACTTC
CASPPTGSSYEQYF
>TRBJ1-5|TRBD1|few|TRBV30
TGTGCCTGGAGTACCGGGACAGGGGACCAGCCCCAGCATTTT
CAWSTGTGDQPQHF
>TRBJ2-5|TRBD1|-|TRBV9
TGTGCCAGCAGCGATTGGGACAGGGGCGAAGAGACCCAGTACTTC
CASSDWDRGEETQYF
>TRBJ2-2|-|-|TRBV5-5
TGTGCCAGCAGCTTGGCCGGGGGAACCGGGGAGCTGTTTTTT
CASSLAGGTGELFF
>TRBJ2-7|TRBD1|once|TRBV27
TGTGCCAGCAGTTCGGGGACAGGGGGCGAGAATAACGAGCAGTACTTC
CASSSGTGGENNEQYF
>TRBJ1-1|-|-|TRBV28
TGTGCCAGCAGTTTCGGTTTCCTCATGAACACTGAAGCTTTCTTT
CASSFGFLMNTEAFF